These 27 T cell receptor beta chains were all obtained from the same sample, sequenced in a study of Graves' ophthalmopathy and Graves' hyperthyroidism (dated by TCRdb to about 2018). This sample was sequenced with an Illumina HiSeq 2000. For repertoire sequencing, the TCR beta CDR3 regions were amplified from RNA transcripts. The first round of RT-PCR was done with HTBI primers and the Qiagen OneStep RT-PCR kit, and was followed by a second round of multiplex PCR, then size selection and purification. TCRdb passed the public sequencing reads through fastp at Q25 and MiXCR, retaining productive beta sequences. A single entry per CDR3 protein holds the most common genes and DNA from its merged rows. The sample table lists about 220,000 distinct CDR3 sequences, 20% to 25% of them with a count of one. Clones ranked in the top ten supply about 40% of the sample. Sequencing input: peripheral blood. The receptors stem from a woman aged 45-60 years with Graves' ophthalmopathy. Donor details come from another sample of the same person, matched by shared clones.

This clonotype appeared a single time. Given a much more abundant clone one base away, this may be a read error. This chain connects TRBV20-1 to TRBJ2-7; D is undetermined. V shed 4 bases and J shed 4 bases, with 14 bases lying between them. The CDR3 has 13 residues. Germline-derived CDR1 and CDR2 are DFQATT and SNEGSKA (reference sequence). The CDR3 DNA sequence: TGCAGTGCTACCTACCTGGCAGAATACGAGCAGTACTTC. This gives the protein CSATYLAEYEQYF.

The rearrangement joins TRBV28 to TRBJ2-7, with 7 bases matching TRBD1. Germline V gene data show CDR1 as MDHEN and CDR2 as SYDVKM. V lost 4 bases and J lost 0; bases outside the gene matches: 6. The CDR3 contains 15 residues. The CDR3 protein is CASSWGTVSSYEQYF. DNA of the CDR3: TGTGCCAGCAGTTGGGGGACAGTAAGCTCCTACGAGCAGTACTTC.

The chain carries TRBV28 and TRBJ1-5; the D gene is possibly TRBD1 (5 bases). V was cut by 2 bases and J by 2 bases, with 10 bases left in between. The CDR3 has 15 amino acids. From germline, CDR1 is MDHEN and CDR2 SYDVKM. CDR3 bases: TGTGCCAGCAGTTTAGGGGGACGAGGCAATCAGCCCCAGCATTTT. Translating it yields CASSLGGRGNQPQHF.

This clonotype was seen at least ten times. The chain joins TRBV2 to TRBJ2-7; 10 bases match TRBD2. The CDR3 totals 10 residues. CDR1 is SNHLY, CDR2 FYNNEI, per germline. The V gene end was trimmed by 8 bases and the J gene end by 11 bases; junction bases not matched to a gene: 3. CDR3 in amino acids: CASVGLAEYF. DNA of the CDR3: TGTGCCAGCGTTGGACTAGCGGAGTACTTC.

CDR3 DNA sequence: TGTGCCAGCAGTTATGCGGGGAGTTTAGCCAAAAACATTCAGTACTTC. Protein sequence: CASSYAGSLAKNIQYF. This chain connects TRBV6-7 to TRBJ2-4; possible D gene TRBD2, 6 bases. TRBV6-7 qualifies as an ORF whose function is uncertain. Trimming removed 3 bases from V and 0 bases from J, with 12 bases in between. The CDR3 consists of 16 residues.

This clonotype was seen ten or more times. The J gene is TRBJ1-2, the V gene TRBV24-1; TRBD1 might be the D (5 bases). V was shortened by 1 base and J by 2 bases, with 10 bases between the two germline ends. The germline V gene has CDR1 KGHDR and CDR2 SFDVKD. The CDR3 is made up of 15 amino acids. The CDR3 DNA reads as TGTGCCACCAGTGATTTTGGGGCAGGGAACTATGGCTACACCTTC. It translates to CATSDFGAGNYGYTF.

This clonotype was recorded at least ten times. The V and J genes are TRBV5-1 and TRBJ1-2; 7 positions agree with TRBD1. The CDR3 runs to 15 residues. The J segment lost 6 bases and the V segment lost 5 bases, leaving 13 bases of the junction unmatched. Germline V gene sequence: CDR1 SGHRS, CDR2 YFSETQ. In DNA, the CDR3 is TGCGCCAGCAGACCAACTGACAGGGATGGTCATGGCTACACCTTC. Protein product: CASRPTDRDGHGYTF.

In this sample, this clonotype turned up many times. The V gene is TRBV5-1, the J gene TRBJ1-1; D not resolved. V was clipped by 0 bases and J by 1 base, with 13 bases between them. This CDR3 has 16 residues. Germline lookup yields CDR1 SGHRS and CDR2 YFSETQ. The CDR3 loop reads CASSLGGRSGNTEAFF. Here the CDR3 DNA reads TGCGCCAGCAGCTTGGGCGGCCGCTCGGGGAACACTGAAGCTTTCTTT.

This clonotype has at least ten counts. V gene TRBV20-1 combines with J gene TRBJ1-5; 8 nucleotides agree with TRBD1. Germline V CDR1 and CDR2: DFQATT, SNEGSKA (reference sequence). CDR3 length: 13 amino acids. Trimming took 7 bases from V and 7 from J; bases not matched to a gene: 9. The CDR3 bases are TGCAGTGTGACGGACAGGGTTGGCCAGCCCCAGCATTTT. Translating gives CSVTDRVGQPQHF.

This clonotype was observed many times. The CDR3 sequence is CSAREPASREQYF. The CDR3 coding sequence is TGCAGTGCTAGGGAACCGGCCTCTAGGGAGCAGTACTTC. V usage is TRBV20-1 and J usage is TRBJ2-7; no definite D call. CDR3 length: 13 residues. Deletions cut 3 bases from V and 7 bases from J, with 16 bases between. Per the germline V gene, CDR1 is DFQATT and CDR2 is SNEGSKA (reference sequence).

This clonotype was seen ten or more times. The rearrangement joins TRBV2 to TRBJ1-6; tentatively, D is TRBD1 (5 bases). Germline V gene sequence: CDR1 SNHLY, CDR2 FYNNEI. Between the trimmed V and J ends, which lost 6 bases and 6 bases, there was a span of 33 bases. CDR3 size: 21 residues. Here the CDR3 reads CASRPSPPMGVGGGRNSPLHF. The CDR3, as DNA: TGTGCCAGCAGACCCTCCCCACCCATGGGAGTGGGCGGGGGTCGTAATTCACCCCTCCACTTT. Filled out from reference TRBV2 and TRBJ1-6, the complete variable domain reads EPEVTQTPSHQVTQMGQEVILRCVPISNHLYFYWYRQILGQKVEFLVSFYNNEISEKSEIFDDQFSVERPDGSNFTLKIRSTKLEDSAMYFCASRPSPPMGVGGGRNSPLHFGNGTRLTVT.

This clonotype was picked up many times. This rearrangement joins TRBV24-1 to TRBJ2-5; possibly TRBD2 for D (6 bases). The CDR3 is 15 amino acids. Trimming stripped 4 bases from V and 1 base from J, with 12 bases between. CDR1 KGHDR and CDR2 SFDVKD come from the germline V gene. The CDR3 protein is CATSESGLLQETQYF. CDR3 coding DNA: TGTGCCACCAGTGAATCTGGACTACTCCAAGAGACCCAGTACTTC.

The V call is TRBV2, the J call TRBJ1-5, with D possibly matching TRBD1 (5 bases). The germline gives CDR1 SNHLY, CDR2 FYNNEI. Trimming left V 6 bases short and J 2 bases short, with 20 bases between. This CDR3 has 17 residues. In DNA, the CDR3 is TGTGCCAGCAGGGGCAGGGTCCTGGCTTTGGGCAATCAGCCCCAGCATTTT. Translating gives CASRGRVLALGNQPQHF.

This clonotype was recorded many times. An end of the junction does not agree with germline; a read error may underlie this. The chain links TRBV5-1 to TRBJ2-5; 10 bases are shared with TRBD2. The CDR3 covers 15 residues. CDR1 is SGHRS and CDR2 is YFSETQ in the germline V gene. CDR3 DNA sequence: TGCGCCAGCAGCACACTAGCGGGAAAGGGAGAGACCCAATACTTC. Translating it yields CASSTLAGKGETQYF. Full variable domain (remainder filled in from reference TRBV5-1 and TRBJ2-5): KAGVTQTPRYLIKTRGQQVTLSCSPISGHRSVSWYQQTPGQGLQFLFEYFSETQRNKGNFPGRFSGRQFSNSRSEMNVSTLELGDSALYLCASSTLAGKGETQYFGPGTRLLVL.

Worth noting for this clonotype: A much larger clone lies a single base off, so this may be a read error. The chain employs TRBV27 and TRBJ2-7; D is uncertain. The CDR3 extends over 13 amino acids. Trimming pared 2 bases from V and 0 bases from J, leaving 5 bases between. The germline CDR1 and CDR2 sequences are MNHEY and SMNVEV (reference sequence). In DNA, the CDR3 is TGTGCCAGCAGTTTAACTCCCTCCTACGAGCAGTACTTC. Its protein product is CASSLTPSYEQYF.

This clonotype was recorded at least ten times. J is TRBJ2-5 and V is TRBV7-2; D gene ambiguous. Between the trimmed V and J ends, which lost 5 bases and 4 bases, there was a span of 11 bases. The germline V gene encodes CDR1 SGHTA and CDR2 FQGNSA. CDR3 length: 13 residues. The CDR3 is CASSRGLGETQYF. Here the CDR3 DNA reads TGTGCCAGCAGCCGTGGTTTAGGAGAGACCCAGTACTTC. Looking up the rest from reference TRBV7-2 and TRBJ2-5 gives the full variable domain: GAGVSQSPSNKVTEKGKDVELRCDPISGHTALYWYRQSLGQGLEFLIYFQGNSAPDKSGLPSDRFSAERTGGSVSTLTIQRTQQEDSAVYLCASSRGLGETQYFGPGTRLLVL.

In this sample, this clonotype turned up many times. V and J are TRBV5-4 and TRBJ1-2, with TRBD1 matching over 7 bases. This CDR3 is built from 15 residues. V dropped 5 bases and J dropped 5; count of bases not matched to a gene: 12. Looked up from germline, CDR1 is SGHNT and CDR2 is YYREEE (reference sequence). The CDR3, as DNA: TGTGCCAGCAGTAACACAGGGGCAGGGGGGTATGGCTACACCTTC. The encoded protein is CASSNTGAGGYGYTF.

This clonotype was counted ten times or more. This chain uses TRBV28 with TRBJ2-5; TRBD1 matches at 7 bases. Germline CDR1 reads MDHEN; CDR2 reads SYDVKM. This CDR3 is 13 amino acids long. J was trimmed by 5 bases and V by 7 bases; bases with no gene match: 7. The CDR3 coding sequence is TGTGCCAGCACGGACAGGTTTATCGAGACCCAGTACTTC. Its translation is CASTDRFIETQYF.

In this sample, this clonotype turned up many times. The genes are TRBV30 and TRBJ1-1; D ambiguous. CDR3 size: 13 residues. Looked up from germline, CDR1 is GTSNPN and CDR2 is SVGIG (reference sequence). The ends were cut back, 4 bases at V and 2 bases at J, with 11 bases in the middle. Here the CDR3 DNA reads TGTGCCTGGAAGTTACGACCAAACACTGAAGCTTTCTTT. Translating gives CAWKLRPNTEAFF.

This clonotype has at least ten counts. V and J are TRBV12-3 or TRBV12-4 and TRBJ1-2; 9 positions agree with TRBD1. J lost 8 bases, V lost 6 bases, and 7 bases had no gene match. The CDR3 extends over 13 amino acids. For the CDR3, the DNA is TGTGCCAGCAGCAGGACAGGGGTTGACGGCTACACCTTC. The encoded protein is CASSRTGVDGYTF.

This clonotype was found many times. V and J are TRBV11-3 and TRBJ2-2; D call uncertain. The germline gives CDR1 SGHNT, CDR2 YENEEA. The CDR3 has 14 amino acids. V lost 0 bases, J lost 7 bases, and 9 bases lay in between. CDR3 DNA sequence: TGTGCCAGCAGCTTAGATGTGGCAGGCGGGGAGCTGTTTTTT. Encoded protein: CASSLDVAGGELFF.

This clonotype was counted a single time. J is TRBJ2-6 and V is TRBV6-2 or TRBV6-3; D gene ambiguous. This CDR3 is built from 15 residues. Germline CDR1 is MNHEY and CDR2 is SVGEGT. With 0 bases removed from V and 1 base from J, the gap between germline ends came to 4 bases. CDR3 coding DNA: TGTGCCAGCAGTTACTCGCGGTCTGGGGCCAACGTCCTGACTTTC. Protein product: CASSYSRSGANVLTF.

This clonotype was seen ten or more times. V gene TRBV12-3 or TRBV12-4 combines with J gene TRBJ2-5; 7 bases line up with TRBD1. The CDR3 contains 14 residues. J was trimmed by 1 base and V by 5 bases; bases with no gene match: 4. CDR3 nucleotides: TGTGCCAGCAGTCCCGGGACAGTCCAAGAGACCCAGTACTTC. Protein sequence: CASSPGTVQETQYF.

This clonotype was detected ten times or more. The chain combines TRBV12-3 or TRBV12-4 with TRBJ2-5; possible D gene TRBD2, 6 bases. The CDR3 is 15 residues long. Trimming cost V 1 base and J 4 bases, with 13 bases left between them. The CDR3 here is CASSLGGGSGETQYF. The CDR3 DNA reads TGTGCCAGCAGTTTAGGTGGGGGGTCCGGAGAGACCCAGTACTTC.

The chain carries TRBV19 and TRBJ2-2, with D possibly being TRBD1 or TRBD2 (5 bases each). The CDR3 runs 14 residues. V lost 6 bases, J lost 0 bases, and 8 bases lay in between. CDR1 is LNHDA and CDR2 is SQIVND in the germline V gene (reference sequence). CDR3 in amino acids: CASRWDANTGELFF. The CDR3 DNA follows: TGTGCCAGTAGGTGGGACGCGAACACCGGGGAGCTGTTTTTT.

This clonotype was seen many times. J is TRBJ2-7 and V is TRBV7-2; 8 bases align to TRBD2. The ends lost 4 bases at V and 4 bases at J; junction bases unmatched: 9. The germline V gene has CDR1 SGHTA and CDR2 FQGNSA. CDR3 length: 15 residues. CDR3 residues: CASSSGGGRIYEQYF. The CDR3 nucleotides read TGTGCCAGCAGCTCTGGGGGCGGGAGGATATACGAGCAGTACTTC.

This clonotype was counted ten times or more. The chain is built from TRBV2 and TRBJ1-1; weak D call: TRBD1 (5 bases). V lost 3 bases and J 4 bases, leaving 15 bases between the germline ends. CDR1 and CDR2 (germline): SNHLY, FYNNEI. The CDR3 runs 15 residues. The CDR3 coding sequence is TGTGCCAGCAGTGAGGGGCAGGGAGAGGGCACTGAAGCTTTCTTT. It codes for CASSEGQGEGTEAFF. The full variable domain, in which reference TRBV2 and TRBJ1-1 provide the parts outside the CDR3, is EPEVTQTPSHQVTQMGQEVILRCVPISNHLYFYWYRQILGQKVEFLVSFYNNEISEKSEIFDDQFSVERPDGSNFTLKIRSTKLEDSAMYFCASSEGQGEGTEAFFGQGTRLTVV.